This T cell receptor beta chain is from a study of CD8+CD57+ T cells in acquired aplastic anemia. Study as a whole: There were about 10.8 million reads, on average, for CD4+ cells from healthy donors.

According to the study, genomic DNA was the template for TCR beta VDJ and CDR3 profiling. Each CDR3 protein gets one entry after TCRdb re-called the reads with MiXCR. The profile covers a few hundred thousand distinct CDR3 sequences, with approximately 35% appearing a single time and 1% to 1.3% taken by the ten largest. This clonotype was observed a few times. CDR3 size: 13 residues. The germline V and J ends were trimmed by 6 bases and 1 base, with 9 bases remaining between them. The germline gives CDR1 DFQATT, CDR2 SNEGSKA (reference sequence). The sample consisted of sorted CD4+, CD8+, or CD8+CD57+ T cells (not recorded which) from PBMCs. The sequence came from a human donor in good health, serving as a control. The V call is TRBV20-1, the J call TRBJ2-2; D gene uncertain. The CDR3, as DNA: TGCAGTGCCCCCAGAGTGAACACCGGGGAGCTGTTTTTT. Protein sequence: CSAPRVNTGELFF.